This T cell receptor (beta chain) was sequenced for a study of blood T cells in healthy people across ages. CDR1 and CDR2 (germline): SGHDN, FVKESK. The CDR3 covers 15 residues. V was pared by 3 bases and J by 7 bases, with 17 bases between. This clonotype was detected a few times. Peripheral blood, about 9.8 milliliters per donor, was collected. Through a sample-barcoded 5' primer and a J-beta primer mix, a second PCR was run for about 6 to 11 cycles. Each of the cDNA molecules was tagged by a template-switch adaptor with 12 random nucleotides. Using its own MiXCR run on the 5' RACE reads, TCRdb lists one record per CDR3 protein. The sample includes some 790,000 distinct CDR3 sequences, around 30% of them seen just once.

Sample: blood. The chain recombines TRBV14 with TRBJ2-3; the D is unclear. This clonotype was sampled from a woman older than 75 in good health. Written as DNA, the CDR3 is TGTGCCAGCAGCCAGTTAGGGCCAGGTGCGAATACGCAGTATTTT. Amino acid sequence: CASSQLGPGANTQYF.